Below, 7 T cell receptor beta chains from the same sample are listed, as sequenced in a study of control samples from healthy donors and cancer patients (dated by TCRdb to 2020 to 2021). Libraries were constructed by the immunoSEQ multiplex PCR assay. TCRdb took this table from immuneACCESS and kept in-frame rearrangements with V and J called. Such tables lack part of the clones; where checked against another copy, unresolved V genes explain under half of the gap, and the rest is unexplained. The data table for this sample lists approximately 190,000 clones. Approximately 2.2% of the sample rests with the top ten. Sample: blood. The origin of the receptors is a woman in her twenties or thirties in good health.

J is TRBJ2-3 and V is TRBV14; D might be TRBD1 (5 bases). This CDR3 contains 14 residues. The V and J ends lost 1 base and 6 bases respectively, with 11 bases between them. Germline CDR1 SGHDN, CDR2 FVKESK. As DNA, the CDR3 is TGTGCCAGCAGCCAAGTCGACAGTGTTGATACGCAGTATTTT. Its translation is CASSQVDSVDTQYF. The variable domain in full, with the rest retrieved from reference TRBV14 and TRBJ2-3, is EAGVTQFPSHSVIEKGQTVTLRCDPISGHDNLYWYRRVMGKEIKFLLHFVKESKQDESGMPNNRFLAERTGGTYSTLKVQPAELEDSGVYFCASSQVDSVDTQYFGPGTRLTVL.

The chain employs TRBV4-3 and TRBJ2-1, with D tentatively TRBD1 or TRBD2 (6 bases each). Germline values: CDR1 LGHNA, CDR2 YSLEER. The V end was cut by 0 bases, the J end by 4 bases, with 13 bases between. There are 16 residues in the CDR3. The CDR3 region has the DNA TGCGCCAGCAGCCAAGAAGGGGGGACCCCTTACAATGAGCAGTTCTTC. Protein sequence: CASSQEGGTPYNEQFF.

This chain links TRBV18 with TRBJ1-5; 10 nucleotides line up with TRBD1. J lost 5 bases, V lost 2 bases, and 3 bases had no gene match. This CDR3 has 15 amino acids. Germline CDR1 reads KGHSH; CDR2 reads LQKENI. This chain's CDR3 is CASSPVGQGDQPQHF. CDR3 in DNA: TGTGCCAGCTCACCAGTTGGACAGGGGGATCAGCCCCAGCATTTT.

The chain links TRBV6-2 or TRBV6-3 to TRBJ1-1; D call uncertain. Trimming took 2 bases from V and 12 from J, leaving 10 bases between them. Germline lookup yields CDR1 MNHEY and CDR2 SVGEGT. There are 11 residues in the CDR3. Here the CDR3 DNA reads TGTGCCAGCAGTTACCCAGGTGAGACTTTCTTT. Amino acid sequence: CASSYPGETFF.

The chain joins TRBV28 to TRBJ1-3; tentative D call: TRBD1 (5 bases). With 3 bases removed from V and 0 bases from J, the gap between germline ends came to 12 bases. CDR1 is MDHEN and CDR2 is SYDVKM in the germline V gene. The CDR3 extends over 16 amino acids. CDR3 coding DNA: TGTGCCAGCAGTTTGAGACAGCTATCCTCTGGAAACACCATATATTTT. It encodes CASSLRQLSSGNTIYF.

V is TRBV16 and J is TRBJ1-2; 11 bases are shared with TRBD1. This CDR3 region has 16 residues. Unmatched junction bases numbered 10, after V lost 1 base and J lost 9 bases. The germline CDR1 and CDR2 sequences are KGHSY and FQNENV. The CDR3 spells CASSQFFPGQGDRYTF. The CDR3 bases are TGTGCCAGCAGCCAATTTTTCCCGGGACAGGGGGACCGCTACACCTTC.

The CDR3 coding sequence is TGTGCCAGCAGTTTGGGACTAGCGGGGGTTGAGACCCAGTACTTC. Its protein is CASSLGLAGVETQYF. The chain has TRBV2 and TRBJ2-5; 14 bases are shared with TRBD2. This CDR3 contains 15 residues. Germline CDR1 is SNHLY and CDR2 is FYNNEI. The junction had 4 bases not matched to a gene; V was cut back by 5 bases and J by 5 bases.